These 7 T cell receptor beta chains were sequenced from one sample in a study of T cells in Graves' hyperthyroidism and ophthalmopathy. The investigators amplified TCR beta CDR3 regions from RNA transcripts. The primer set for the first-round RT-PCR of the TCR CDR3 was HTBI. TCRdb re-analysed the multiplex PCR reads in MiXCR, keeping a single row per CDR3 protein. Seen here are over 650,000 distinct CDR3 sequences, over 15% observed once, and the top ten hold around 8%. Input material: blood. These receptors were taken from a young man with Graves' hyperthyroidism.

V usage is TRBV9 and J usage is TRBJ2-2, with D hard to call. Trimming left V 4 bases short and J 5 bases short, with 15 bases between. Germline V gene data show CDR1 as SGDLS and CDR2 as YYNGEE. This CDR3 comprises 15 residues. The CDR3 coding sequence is TGTGCCAGCAGCTCACTCCCGACGGCGACCGGGGAGCTGTTTTTT. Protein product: CASSSLPTATGELFF.

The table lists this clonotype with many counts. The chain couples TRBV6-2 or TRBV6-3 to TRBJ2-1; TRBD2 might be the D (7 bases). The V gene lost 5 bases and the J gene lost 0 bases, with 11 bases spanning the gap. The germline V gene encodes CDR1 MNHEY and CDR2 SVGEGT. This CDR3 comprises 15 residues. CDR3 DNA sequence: TGTGCCAGCAGTGGCGCGGGGGCCTCCTACAATGAGCAGTTCTTC. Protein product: CASSGAGASYNEQFF.

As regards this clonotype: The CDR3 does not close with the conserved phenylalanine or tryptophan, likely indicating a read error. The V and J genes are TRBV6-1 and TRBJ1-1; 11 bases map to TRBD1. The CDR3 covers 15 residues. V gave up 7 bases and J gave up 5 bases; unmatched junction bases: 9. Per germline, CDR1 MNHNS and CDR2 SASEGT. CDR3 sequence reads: CASTTQDRGQTEAFS. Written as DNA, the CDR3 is TGTGCCAGCACCACCCAGGACAGGGGGCAAACTGAAGCTTTCTCT.

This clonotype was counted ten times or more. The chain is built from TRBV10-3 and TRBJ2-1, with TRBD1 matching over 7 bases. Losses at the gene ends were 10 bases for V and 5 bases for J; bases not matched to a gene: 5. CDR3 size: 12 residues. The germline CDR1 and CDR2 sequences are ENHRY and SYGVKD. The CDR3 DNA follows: TGTGCCACCGAGGGGGCCGACAATGAGCAGTTCTTC. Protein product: CATEGADNEQFF.

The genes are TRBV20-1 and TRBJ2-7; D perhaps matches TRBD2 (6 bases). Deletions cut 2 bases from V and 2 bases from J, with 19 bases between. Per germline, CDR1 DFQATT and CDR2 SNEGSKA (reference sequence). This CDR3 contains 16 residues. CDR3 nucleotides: TGCAGTGCTAGATCGGGTCAGCGGGCCATAGCCTACGAGCAGTACTTC. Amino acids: CSARSGQRAIAYEQYF.

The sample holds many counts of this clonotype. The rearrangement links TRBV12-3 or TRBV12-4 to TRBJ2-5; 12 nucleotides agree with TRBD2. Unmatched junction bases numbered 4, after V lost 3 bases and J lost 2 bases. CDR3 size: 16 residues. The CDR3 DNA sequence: TGTGCCAGCAGTTTGTTCCTAGCGGGAGGGCAAGAGACCCAGTACTTC. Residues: CASSLFLAGGQETQYF.

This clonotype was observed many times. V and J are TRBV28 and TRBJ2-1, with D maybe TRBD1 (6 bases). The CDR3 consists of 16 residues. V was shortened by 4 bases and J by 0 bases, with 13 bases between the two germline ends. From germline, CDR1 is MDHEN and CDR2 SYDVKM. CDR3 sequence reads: CASSSPGQSSYNEQFF. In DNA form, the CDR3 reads TGTGCCAGCAGTTCCCCGGGACAAAGCTCCTACAATGAGCAGTTCTTC.